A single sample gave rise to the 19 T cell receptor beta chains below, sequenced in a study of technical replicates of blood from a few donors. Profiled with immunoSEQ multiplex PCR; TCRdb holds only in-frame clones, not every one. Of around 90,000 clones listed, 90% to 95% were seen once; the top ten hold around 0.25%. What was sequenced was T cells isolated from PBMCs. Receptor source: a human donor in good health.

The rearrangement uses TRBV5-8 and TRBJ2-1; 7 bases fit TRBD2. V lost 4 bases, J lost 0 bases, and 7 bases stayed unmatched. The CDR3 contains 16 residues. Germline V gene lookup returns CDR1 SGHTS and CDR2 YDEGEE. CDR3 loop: CASSALGTTSYNEQFF. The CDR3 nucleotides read TGTGCCAGCAGCGCGCTCGGGACTACCTCCTACAATGAGCAGTTCTTC.

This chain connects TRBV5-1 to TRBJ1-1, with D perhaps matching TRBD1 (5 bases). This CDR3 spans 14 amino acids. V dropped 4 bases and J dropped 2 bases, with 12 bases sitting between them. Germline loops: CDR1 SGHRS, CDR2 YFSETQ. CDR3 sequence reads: CASSSGGPNTEAFF. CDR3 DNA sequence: TGCGCCAGCAGCAGCGGGGGACCTAACACTGAAGCTTTCTTT.

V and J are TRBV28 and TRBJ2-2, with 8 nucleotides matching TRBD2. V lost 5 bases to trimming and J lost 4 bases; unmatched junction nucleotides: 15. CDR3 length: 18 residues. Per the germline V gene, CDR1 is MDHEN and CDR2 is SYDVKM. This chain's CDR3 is CASSNGLALLSTTGELFF. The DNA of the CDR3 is TGTGCCAGCAGTAACGGACTAGCCCTCTTGTCGACCACCGGGGAGCTGTTTTTT.

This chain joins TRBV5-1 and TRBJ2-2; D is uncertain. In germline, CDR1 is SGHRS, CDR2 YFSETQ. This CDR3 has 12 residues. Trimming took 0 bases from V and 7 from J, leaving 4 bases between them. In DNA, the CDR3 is TGCGCCAGCAGCTTGGACGGCGGGGAGCTGTTTTTT. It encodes CASSLDGGELFF.

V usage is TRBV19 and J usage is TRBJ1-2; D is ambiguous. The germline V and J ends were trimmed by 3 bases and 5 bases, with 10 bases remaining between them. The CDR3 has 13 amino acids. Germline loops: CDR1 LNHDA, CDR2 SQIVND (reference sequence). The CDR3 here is CASSIGQFYGYTF. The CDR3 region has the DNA TGTGCCAGTAGTATTGGGCAGTTTTATGGCTACACCTTC.

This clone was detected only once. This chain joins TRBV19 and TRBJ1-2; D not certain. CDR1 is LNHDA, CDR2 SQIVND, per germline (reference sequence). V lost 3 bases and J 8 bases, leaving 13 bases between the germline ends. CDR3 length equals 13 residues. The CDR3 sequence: CASSIAPIEGYTF. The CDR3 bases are TGTGCCAGTAGTATTGCACCGATCGAGGGCTACACCTTC.

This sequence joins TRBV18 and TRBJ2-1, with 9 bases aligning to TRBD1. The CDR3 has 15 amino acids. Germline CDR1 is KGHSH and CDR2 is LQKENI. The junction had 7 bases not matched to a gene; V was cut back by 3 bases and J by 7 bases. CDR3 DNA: TGTGCCAGCTCACCTAGGGACAGGGCCCGTAATGAGCAGTTCTTC. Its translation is CASSPRDRARNEQFF.

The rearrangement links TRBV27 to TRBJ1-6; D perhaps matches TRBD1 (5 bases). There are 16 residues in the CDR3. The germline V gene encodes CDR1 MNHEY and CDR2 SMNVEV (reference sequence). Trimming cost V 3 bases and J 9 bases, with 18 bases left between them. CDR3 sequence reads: CASSFRADSSGSPLHF. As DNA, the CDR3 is TGTGCCAGCAGTTTTCGGGCTGACAGTAGCGGTTCACCCCTCCACTTT.

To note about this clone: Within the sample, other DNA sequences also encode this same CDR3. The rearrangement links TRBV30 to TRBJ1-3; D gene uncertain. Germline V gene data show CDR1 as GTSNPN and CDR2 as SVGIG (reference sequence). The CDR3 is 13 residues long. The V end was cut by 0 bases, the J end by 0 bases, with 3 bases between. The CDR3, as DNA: TGTGCCTGGAGTGTTCTCTCTGGAAACACCATATATTTT. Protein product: CAWSVLSGNTIYF. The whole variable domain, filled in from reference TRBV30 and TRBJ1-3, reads SQTIHQWPATLVQPVGSPLSLECTVEGTSNPNLYWYRQAAGRGLQLLFYSVGIGQISSEVPQNLSASRPQDRQFILSSKKLLLSDSGFYLCAWSVLSGNTIYFGEGSWLTVV.

CDR3 sequence: CASSLAIGQAYNEQFF. The CDR3 nucleotides are TGTGCCAGCAGCTTGGCCATCGGACAGGCTTACAATGAGCAGTTCTTC. The V call is TRBV5-6, the J call TRBJ2-1; 7 bases align to TRBD1. With V trimmed by 0 bases and J by 4 bases, 7 bases remained unmatched. There are 16 residues in the CDR3. Looked up from germline, CDR1 is SGHDT and CDR2 is YYEEEE.

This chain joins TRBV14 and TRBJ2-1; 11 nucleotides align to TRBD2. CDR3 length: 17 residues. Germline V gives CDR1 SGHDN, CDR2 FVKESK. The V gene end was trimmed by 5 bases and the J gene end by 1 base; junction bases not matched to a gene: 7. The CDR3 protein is CASSGIAGGQSYNEQFF. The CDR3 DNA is TGTGCCAGCAGCGGAATAGCGGGAGGGCAGTCCTACAATGAGCAGTTCTTC.

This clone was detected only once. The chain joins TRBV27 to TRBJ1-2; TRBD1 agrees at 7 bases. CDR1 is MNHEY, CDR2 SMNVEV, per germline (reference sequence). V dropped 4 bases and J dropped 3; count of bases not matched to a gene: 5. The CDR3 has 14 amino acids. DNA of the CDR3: TGTGCCAGCAGTTCCACGACAGGGTACTATGGCTACACCTTC. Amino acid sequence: CASSSTTGYYGYTF.

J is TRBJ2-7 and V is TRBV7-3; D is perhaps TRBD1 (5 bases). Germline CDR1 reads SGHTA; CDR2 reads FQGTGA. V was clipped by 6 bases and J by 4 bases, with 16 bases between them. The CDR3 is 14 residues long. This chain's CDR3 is CASRSKAGWYEQYF. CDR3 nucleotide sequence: TGTGCCAGCAGATCAAAGGCAGGGTGGTACGAGCAGTACTTC. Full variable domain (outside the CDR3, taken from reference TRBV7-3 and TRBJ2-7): GAGVSQTPSNKVTEKGKYVELRCDPISGHTALYWYRQSLGQGPEFLIYFQGTGAADDSGLPNDRFFAVRPEGSVSTLKIQRTERGDSAVYLCASRSKAGWYEQYFGPGTRLTVT.

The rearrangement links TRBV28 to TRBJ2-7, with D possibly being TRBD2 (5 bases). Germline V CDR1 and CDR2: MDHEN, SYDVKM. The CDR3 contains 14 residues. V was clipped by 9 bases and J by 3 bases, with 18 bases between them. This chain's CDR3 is CASNNRARDYEQYF. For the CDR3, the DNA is TGTGCCAGTAATAACAGAGCCCGGGACTACGAGCAGTACTTC.

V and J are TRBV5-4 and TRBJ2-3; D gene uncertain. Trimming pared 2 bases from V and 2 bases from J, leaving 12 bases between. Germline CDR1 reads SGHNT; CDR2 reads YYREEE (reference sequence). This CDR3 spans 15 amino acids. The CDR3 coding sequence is TGTGCCAGCAGCTTAAGGTCGGGTTCCACAGATACGCAGTATTTT. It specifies CASSLRSGSTDTQYF.

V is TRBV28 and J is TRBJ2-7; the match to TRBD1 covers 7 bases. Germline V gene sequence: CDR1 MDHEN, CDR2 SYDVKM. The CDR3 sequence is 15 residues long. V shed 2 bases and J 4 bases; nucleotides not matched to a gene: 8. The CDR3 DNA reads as TGTGCCAGCAGTTTAGTAGGGGGCAACCTTTACGAGCAGTACTTC. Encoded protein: CASSLVGGNLYEQYF.

The CDR3 DNA reads TGTGCCAGCAGCTTATGGGCTAGCGGAGGCACAGATACGCAGTATTTT. It specifies CASSLWASGGTDTQYF. The chain links TRBV7-9 to TRBJ2-3, with 7 bases matching TRBD2. Germline CDR1 is SEHNR and CDR2 is FQNEAQ (reference sequence). This CDR3 comprises 16 residues. Trimming removed 2 bases from V and 1 base from J; junction bases left unmatched: 6.

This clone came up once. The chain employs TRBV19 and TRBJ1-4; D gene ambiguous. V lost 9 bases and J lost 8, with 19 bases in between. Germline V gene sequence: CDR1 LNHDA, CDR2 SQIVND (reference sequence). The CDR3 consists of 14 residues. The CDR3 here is CASIAAGFSEKLFF. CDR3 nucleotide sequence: TGTGCCAGCATCGCGGCGGGGTTTAGCGAAAAACTGTTTTTT.

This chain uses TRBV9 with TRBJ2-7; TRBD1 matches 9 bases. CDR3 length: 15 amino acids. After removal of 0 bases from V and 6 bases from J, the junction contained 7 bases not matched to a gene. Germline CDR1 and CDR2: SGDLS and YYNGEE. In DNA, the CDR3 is TGTGCCAGCAGCGTAGGTGGGACAGGGACCTCCGAGCAGTACTTC. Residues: CASSVGGTGTSEQYF.